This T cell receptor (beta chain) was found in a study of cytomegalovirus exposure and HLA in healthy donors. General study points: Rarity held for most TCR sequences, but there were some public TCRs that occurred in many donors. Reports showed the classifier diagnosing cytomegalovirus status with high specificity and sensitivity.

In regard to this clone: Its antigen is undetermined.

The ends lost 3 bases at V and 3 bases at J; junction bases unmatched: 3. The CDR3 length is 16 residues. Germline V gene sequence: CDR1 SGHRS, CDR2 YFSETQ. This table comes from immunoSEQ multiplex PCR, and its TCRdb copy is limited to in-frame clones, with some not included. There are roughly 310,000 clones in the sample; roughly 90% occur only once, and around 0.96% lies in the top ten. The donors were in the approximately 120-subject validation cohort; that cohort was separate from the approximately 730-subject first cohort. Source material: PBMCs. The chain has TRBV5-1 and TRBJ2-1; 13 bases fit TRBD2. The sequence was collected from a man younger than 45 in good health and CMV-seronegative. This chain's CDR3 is CASSSGLAGVYNEQFF. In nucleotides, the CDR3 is TGCGCCAGCAGCTCCGGACTAGCGGGGGTCTACAATGAGCAGTTCTTC.